The T cell receptor beta chain under discussion was sequenced for a study of CXCR3-negative and CXCR3-positive naive CD8 T cells. cDNA libraries for TRB were generated by 5' RACE incorporating UMI labels. Each CDR3 protein gets one entry in TCRdb, which reprocessed the 5' RACE reads and gives no DNA. The sample data list 100,000 or so distinct CDR3 sequences. This CDR3 comprises 15 residues. In germline, CDR1 is SQVTM, CDR2 ANQGSEA. Study observations and caveats: CXCR3-positive naive cells had more hydrophobic TRB CDR3s than CXCR3-negative naive cells.

Within the CD8+ T cell compartment, naive cells were CD45RO-CCR7+CD27+CD95-. Points on this clonotype: Its antigen is as yet unknown.

The receptor comes from a human donor in good health. Some clones in this sample may be carry-over from other donors' samples. Sequencing used naive CXCR3+ CD8+ T cells from blood. Sample subset: CD45RO-CCR7+CD27+CD95- naive CD8+ T cells expressing CXCR3 (TNR3+). This chain links TRBV29-1 with TRBJ2-7; TCRdb's D call of TRBD1 is untestable without DNA. The CDR3 spells CSVQLGARESNEQYF.